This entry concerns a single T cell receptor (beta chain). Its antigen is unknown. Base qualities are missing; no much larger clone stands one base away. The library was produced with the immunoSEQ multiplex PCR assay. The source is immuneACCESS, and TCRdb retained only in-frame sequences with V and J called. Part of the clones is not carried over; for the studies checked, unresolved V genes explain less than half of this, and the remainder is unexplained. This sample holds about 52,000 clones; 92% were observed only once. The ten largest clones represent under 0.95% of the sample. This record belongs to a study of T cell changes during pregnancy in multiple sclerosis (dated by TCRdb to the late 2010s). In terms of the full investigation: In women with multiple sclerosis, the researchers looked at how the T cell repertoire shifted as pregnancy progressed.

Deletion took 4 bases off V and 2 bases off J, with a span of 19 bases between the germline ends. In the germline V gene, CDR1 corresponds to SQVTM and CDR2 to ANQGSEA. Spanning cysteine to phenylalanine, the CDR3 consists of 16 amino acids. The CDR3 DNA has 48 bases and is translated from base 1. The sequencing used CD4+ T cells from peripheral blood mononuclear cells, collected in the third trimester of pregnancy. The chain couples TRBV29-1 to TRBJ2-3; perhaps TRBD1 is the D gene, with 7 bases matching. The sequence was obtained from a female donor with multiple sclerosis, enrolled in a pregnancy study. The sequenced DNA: TGCAGCGTTGCTCTTAAGACAGGGAGGTTCACAGATACGCAGTATTTT. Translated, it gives CSVALKTGRFTDTQYF.